This paragraph reports one T cell receptor beta chain. This entry is derived from a study of blood T cell repertoires in COVID-19. V shed 4 bases and J shed 5 bases, with 8 bases lying between them. Germline V CDR1 and CDR2: LGHNA, YNFKEQ. This CDR3 has 13 residues. TCRdb's copy holds only in-frame clones and misses some; the assay was immunoSEQ multiplex PCR. The repertoire has about 88,000 clones, 75% to 90% of them found once; the top ten carry 9.5% to 12%. Sequencing used peripheral blood. This chain links TRBV4-2 with TRBJ2-2; a possible D gene is TRBD2 (6 bases). This TCR was sampled from a human donor in a cohort sampled during active COVID-19. This chain's CDR3 is CASSPRETGELFF. For the CDR3, the DNA is TGTGCCAGCAGCCCCCGGGAGACCGGGGAGCTGTTTTTT.